This entry concerns a single T cell receptor beta chain. Only in-frame clones appear in the TCRdb table, and some are missing; sequencing was by immunoSEQ multiplex PCR. Of roughly 2 million clones in the sample, 90% to 97% were seen once. The data originate from a study of shared clonotypes between healthy human individuals. Germline CDR1 reads KGHSH; CDR2 reads LQKENI. Trimming cost V 2 bases and J 6 bases, with 17 bases left between them. This CDR3 is built from 15 residues. The V and J genes are TRBV18 and TRBJ2-7; maybe TRBD2 (7 bases). Sample: naive CD4+ T cells sorted from blood. The subset was: CD45RA+ positively selected. This clonotype was sampled from a young man in good health. CDR3 region: CASSPGYGGHGEQYF. The CDR3 coding sequence is TGTGCCAGCTCACCAGGTTACGGGGGGCACGGCGAGCAGTACTTC.